This TCR beta chain comes out of a study of blood T cell repertoires in COVID-19. Study in general: Sample material is recorded as cDNA or gDNA derived from T cells, B-cell-depleted T cells, or PBMCs.

This table comes from immunoSEQ multiplex PCR, and its TCRdb copy is limited to in-frame clones, with some not included. The data contain 130,000 or so clones, about 90% of them singletons. V shed 0 bases and J shed 3 bases, with 15 bases lying between them. CDR1 SGDLS and CDR2 YYNGEE come from the germline V gene. CDR3 length: 17 amino acids. The receptor's source is a woman aged 55-69 years with acute or convalescent COVID-19. The rearrangement links TRBV9 to TRBJ2-2; perhaps TRBD1 as D (8 bases). The source material was peripheral blood. DNA of the CDR3: TGTGCCAGCAGCGTAGGGACAGGGAGGGGGGACACCGGGGAGCTGTTTTTT. Protein product: CASSVGTGRGDTGELFF.